This T cell receptor (beta chain) was identified during a study of cytomegalovirus exposure and HLA in healthy donors. Primers: 60 Vbeta forward and 13 Jbeta reverse. Repertoires were generated with immunoSEQ multiplex PCR, while TCRdb's copy carries only in-frame clones and drops some. Here the sample spans 130,000 or so clones, about 8.5% being singletons. Note on this clone: Its matching antigen is unknown.

Germline CDR1 reads MNHEY; CDR2 reads SMNVEV (reference sequence). This CDR3 is built from 15 residues. General study results and limits: Evidence from a later analysis indicated that most CMV-associated TCR beta chains looked HLA-restricted. Fewer than 20,000 TCR beta sequences were associated with HLA alleles at 0.05 false discovery rate in a later analysis.

The origin of this receptor is a man aged 40-49 years in good health and CMV-seronegative. The chain employs TRBV27 and TRBJ2-5; 12 nucleotides match TRBD2. The J call is uncertain, as TRBJ2-7 better fits the DNA end. The sample consisted of PBMCs. The CDR3 region is CASSASGLAGYEQYF. The CDR3 DNA follows: TGTGCCAGCAGTGCGTCGGGACTAGCGGGCTACGAGCAGTACTTC.